This T cell receptor (beta chain) originates from a study of blood T cell repertoires in COVID-19. Whole-study context: Sample material is recorded as cDNA or gDNA derived from T cells, B-cell-depleted T cells, or PBMCs.

The length of the CDR3 is 14 residues. With V trimmed by 3 bases and J by 5 bases, 4 bases remained unmatched. Germline V gene lookup returns CDR1 KGHSH and CDR2 LQKENI. Under the authors' procedure: Amplification of reference gene primers was used by the study to estimate nucleated cell counts. TCRdb's copy holds only in-frame clones and misses some; the assay was immunoSEQ multiplex PCR. D and trimming come from the DNA, and the V and J calls and clone size come from that table. The top ten hold 10% to 15% of the sample, which has roughly 180,000 clones, 82% seen once. The sequence was obtained from a man between 40 and 49 years old who had recovered from COVID-19. The sequencing input was PBMCs or T cells enriched from blood (not recorded which). The chain has TRBV18 and TRBJ2-5; TRBD1 agrees at 9 bases. CDR3 nucleotides: TGTGCCAGCTCACCCGGGACAGGGCGGGAGACCCAGTACTTC. This gives the protein CASSPGTGRETQYF.